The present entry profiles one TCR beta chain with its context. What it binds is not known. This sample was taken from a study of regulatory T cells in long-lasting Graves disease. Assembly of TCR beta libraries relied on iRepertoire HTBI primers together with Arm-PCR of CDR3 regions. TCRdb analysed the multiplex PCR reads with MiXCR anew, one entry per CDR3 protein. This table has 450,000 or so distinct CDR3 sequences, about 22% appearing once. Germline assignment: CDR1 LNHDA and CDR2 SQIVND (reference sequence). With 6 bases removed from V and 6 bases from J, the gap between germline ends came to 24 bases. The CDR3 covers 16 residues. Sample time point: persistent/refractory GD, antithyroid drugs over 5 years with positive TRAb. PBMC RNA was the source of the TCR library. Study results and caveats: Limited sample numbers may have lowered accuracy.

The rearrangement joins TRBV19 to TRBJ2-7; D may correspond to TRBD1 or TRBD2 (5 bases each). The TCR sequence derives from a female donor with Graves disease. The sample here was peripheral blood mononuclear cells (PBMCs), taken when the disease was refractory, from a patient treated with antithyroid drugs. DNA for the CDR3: TGTGCCAGTAGGAACGACTTCGACGGGACGACGGGCGAGCAGTACTTC. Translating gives CASRNDFDGTTGEQYF.